These 30 T cell receptor beta chains came from one sample sequenced in a study of T cell responses to AZD1222 COVID-19 vaccine. The method was immunoSEQ multiplex PCR; TCRdb's version includes in-frame clones alone and lacks a portion of them. Here the sample spans roughly 190,000 clones, roughly 91% being singletons. The sample was peripheral blood, taken on day 0 of AZD1222 vaccination. These receptors all come from an adult in good health.

The chain uses TRBV6-2 or TRBV6-3 and TRBJ1-5, with 8 bases matching TRBD1. The CDR3 spans 12 residues. CDR1 is MNHEY and CDR2 is SVGEGT in the germline V gene. V gave up 6 bases and J gave up 7 bases; unmatched junction bases: 2. Written as DNA, the CDR3 is TGTGCCAGCAGCAGGGGGCGGCAGCCCCAGCATTTT. It yields the protein CASSRGRQPQHF.

V and J are TRBV2 and TRBJ2-1; D gene uncertain. This CDR3 is 16 amino acids long. V gave up 2 bases and J gave up 4 bases, with 15 bases separating them. Germline V gene lookup returns CDR1 SNHLY and CDR2 FYNNEI. The CDR3 DNA reads as TGTGCCAGCAGTGAAACGGGTGCAAGAAGATACAATGAGCAGTTCTTC. Translated, it gives CASSETGARRYNEQFF.

This rearrangement joins TRBV27 to TRBJ1-2; no clear D gene. Trimming cost V 0 bases and J 3 bases, with 8 bases left between them. Germline CDR1 and CDR2: MNHEY and SMNVEV (reference sequence). This CDR3 contains 14 residues. The CDR3 region is CASSLSPTDYGYTF. CDR3 DNA sequence: TGTGCCAGCAGTTTATCCCCCACAGACTATGGCTACACCTTC.

The chain couples TRBV28 to TRBJ1-4, with TRBD1 matching over 7 bases. This CDR3 is 14 amino acids long. Germline values: CDR1 MDHEN, CDR2 SYDVKM. Germline trimming cut 4 bases from V and 8 bases from J; bases unmatched to any gene: 7. Here the CDR3 reads CASSSRQGNEKLFF. The DNA for the CDR3 is TGTGCCAGCAGTTCCCGACAGGGTAACGAAAAACTGTTTTTT. The full variable domain, its missing parts supplied by reference TRBV28 and TRBJ1-4, is DVKVTQSSRYLVKRTGEKVFLECVQDMDHENMFWYRQDPGLGLRLIYFSYDVKMKEKGDIPEGYSVSREKKERFSLILESASTNQTSMYLCASSSRQGNEKLFFGSGTQLSVL.

V and J are TRBV27 and TRBJ1-1; D remains ambiguous. Trimming shortened V by 0 bases and J by 2 bases, and 7 bases separated the two germline ends. Germline V CDR1 and CDR2: MNHEY, SMNVEV (reference sequence). The CDR3 covers 14 residues. Here the CDR3 DNA reads TGTGCCAGCAGTTTATCTGTCTTCAACACTGAAGCTTTCTTT. Protein sequence: CASSLSVFNTEAFF.

This chain uses TRBV6-6 with TRBJ2-7; D not resolved. The CDR3 spans 13 residues. V lost 5 bases to trimming and J lost 7 bases, with 15 bases between them. Germline V CDR1 and CDR2: MNHNY, SVGAGI (reference sequence). The CDR3 protein is CASSPLATPEQYF. The CDR3 DNA follows: TGTGCCAGCAGTCCCTTAGCCACACCGGAGCAGTACTTC.

This rearrangement joins TRBV28 to TRBJ2-1; 11 bases fit TRBD1. Germline V lookup: CDR1 MDHEN, CDR2 SYDVKM. The CDR3 length is 14 residues. Trimming cost V 5 bases and J 6 bases; bases outside gene matches: 3. In DNA, the CDR3 is TGTGCCAGCAGTGCCGGGACAGGGGGCAATGAGCAGTTCTTC. It translates to CASSAGTGGNEQFF.

The V gene is TRBV29-1, the J gene TRBJ1-2, with a weak D call TRBD1 (5 bases). The CDR3 has 11 amino acids. Trimming took off 5 bases at V and 8 bases at J, with 12 bases between the two ends. The germline V gene has CDR1 SQVTM and CDR2 ANQGSEA. The CDR3 is CSVNFRDGYTF. CDR3 DNA sequence: TGCAGCGTTAACTTTAGGGACGGCTACACCTTC.

The table lists this clone with a count of one. This chain links TRBV28 with TRBJ1-4, with 8 nucleotides matching TRBD1. The V and J ends lost 5 bases and 8 bases, in that order; junction bases with no gene match: 10. The CDR3 runs 15 residues. CDR1 and CDR2 (germline): MDHEN, SYDVKM. Here the CDR3 DNA reads TGTGCCAGCAGTCCGGACAGGGAAGGGGAAGAAAAACTGTTTTTT. Protein sequence: CASSPDREGEEKLFF.

The chain joins TRBV5-8 to TRBJ1-1, with 7 bases fitting TRBD1. The CDR3 totals 13 residues. Losses at the gene ends were 1 base for V and 7 bases for J; bases not matched to a gene: 4. Germline V gene lookup returns CDR1 SGHTS and CDR2 YDEGEE. CDR3: CASSLSTGNEAFF. DNA for the CDR3: TGTGCCAGCAGCTTGTCGACAGGGAATGAAGCTTTCTTT.

The rearrangement links TRBV27 to TRBJ2-5, with 8 positions matching TRBD2. The CDR3 is 15 amino acids. Unmatched junction bases numbered 3, after V lost 2 bases and J lost 1 base. Germline V gene sequence: CDR1 MNHEY, CDR2 SMNVEV (reference sequence). In DNA, the CDR3 is TGTGCCAGCAGTTTAGACGGGGGGGCCCAAGAGACCCAGTACTTC. Translated: CASSLDGGAQETQYF.

The chain recombines TRBV19 with TRBJ1-3; D gene uncertain. This CDR3 is 12 amino acids long. Germline values: CDR1 LNHDA, CDR2 SQIVND (reference sequence). V was clipped by 9 bases and J by 2 bases, with 8 bases between them. In nucleotides, the CDR3 is TGTGCCAGCCTGTCCCCTGGAAACACCATATATTTT. This translates into CASLSPGNTIYF.

This rearrangement joins TRBV20-1 to TRBJ2-3; D call uncertain. The CDR3 loop spans 12 amino acids. Trimming removed 3 bases from V and 3 bases from J, with 7 bases in between. Germline V gene lookup returns CDR1 DFQATT and CDR2 SNEGSKA (reference sequence). The CDR3 protein is CSASFGTDTQYF. In DNA, the CDR3 is TGCAGTGCTAGTTTTGGGACAGATACGCAGTATTTT.

The genes are TRBV2 and TRBJ1-1; 7 bases agree with TRBD1. J was trimmed by 3 bases and V by 2 bases; bases with no gene match: 3. CDR1 SNHLY and CDR2 FYNNEI come from the germline V gene. The CDR3 consists of 14 residues. CDR3 sequence: CASSETRGDTEAFF. CDR3 bases: TGTGCCAGCAGTGAAACCAGGGGGGACACTGAAGCTTTCTTT.

This chain's CDR3 is CASSPGDRGEQFF. The CDR3 DNA sequence: TGTGCCAGCAGCCCGGGGGACAGGGGGGAGCAGTTCTTC. The chain recombines TRBV7-8 with TRBJ2-1, with 11 bases matching TRBD1. V lost 5 bases and J lost 10; bases outside the gene matches: 4. CDR3 size: 13 residues. The germline gives CDR1 SGHVS, CDR2 FQNEAQ. Combining the CDR3 with reference TRBV7-8 and TRBJ2-1 gives the whole variable domain GAGVSQSPRYKVAKRGQDVALRCDPISGHVSLFWYQQALGQGPEFLTYFQNEAQLDKSGLPSDRFFAERPEGSVSTLKIQRTQQEDSAVYLCASSPGDRGEQFFGPGTRLTVL.

CDR3 bases: TGTGCCATCAGTCCGGACAGAGCCTACGAGCAGTACTTC. Amino acid sequence: CAISPDRAYEQYF. The chain employs TRBV10-3 and TRBJ2-7, with TRBD1 as a possible D gene (6 bases). The V and J ends lost 5 bases and 2 bases respectively, with 10 bases between them. CDR3 length equals 13 residues. Germline lookup yields CDR1 ENHRY and CDR2 SYGVKD.

The CDR3 DNA reads as TGTGCCAGCAGATCGCAGGTGGGGGCGGGCACCGGGGAGCTGTTTTTT. Amino acids: CASRSQVGAGTGELFF. This chain joins TRBV27 and TRBJ2-2; D perhaps matches TRBD1 (6 bases). Trimming shortened V by 6 bases and J by 4 bases, and 18 bases separated the two germline ends. The CDR3 totals 16 residues. CDR1 and CDR2 (germline): MNHEY, SMNVEV (reference sequence).

The V call is TRBV5-1, the J call TRBJ2-1; TRBD1 agrees at 7 bases. V was pared by 0 bases and J by 7 bases, with 7 bases of the junction left unmatched. CDR1 and CDR2 from the germline V gene are SGHRS and YFSETQ. The CDR3 sequence is 15 residues long. The CDR3 bases are TGCGCCAGCAGCTTGGGGGGGACAGTAAAAAATGAGCAGTTCTTC. This encodes CASSLGGTVKNEQFF. The full variable domain, in which reference TRBV5-1 and TRBJ2-1 provide the parts outside the CDR3, is KAGVTQTPRYLIKTRGQQVTLSCSPISGHRSVSWYQQTPGQGLQFLFEYFSETQRNKGNFPGRFSGRQFSNSRSEMNVSTLELGDSALYLCASSLGGTVKNEQFFGPGTRLTVL.

The V gene is TRBV7-8, the J gene TRBJ1-1, with 8 bases fitting TRBD1. The junction had 17 bases not matched to a gene; V was cut back by 4 bases and J by 10 bases. The CDR3 covers 16 residues. Germline V gene lookup returns CDR1 SGHVS and CDR2 FQNEAQ. This CDR3 reads CASSSQGAATTRAAFF. The CDR3 nucleotides read TGTGCCAGCAGCTCCCAGGGGGCCGCGACTACCCGTGCAGCTTTCTTT.

The chain recombines TRBV28 with TRBJ2-7, with 9 bases that match TRBD1. The trim removed 2 bases at V and 6 bases at J, leaving 8 bases unmatched. The CDR3 contains 15 residues. Germline V gene sequence: CDR1 MDHEN, CDR2 SYDVKM. The CDR3 sequence: CASSLRGTGRFEQYF. The CDR3 region has the DNA TGTGCCAGCAGTTTACGGGGGACAGGGCGATTCGAGCAGTACTTC.

CDR3 in amino acids: CASRKGGSSYEQYF. CDR3 DNA: TGTGCCAGCAGAAAGGGTGGGAGCTCCTACGAGCAGTACTTC. This chain uses TRBV7-2 with TRBJ2-7, with D perhaps TRBD2 (5 bases). Trimming removed 6 bases at V and 0 bases at J, with 12 bases between. The germline V gene has CDR1 SGHTA and CDR2 FQGNSA. The CDR3 extends over 14 amino acids.

This clone was counted a single time. The genes are TRBV9 and TRBJ2-4, with D perhaps matching TRBD1 or TRBD2 (7 bases each). The CDR3 has 13 amino acids. CDR1 SGDLS and CDR2 YYNGEE come from the germline V gene. Trimming shortened V by 6 bases and J by 9 bases, and 16 bases separated the two germline ends. The CDR3 DNA sequence: TGTGCCAGCACCCAGGGGGGAGGGGGCATTCAGTACTTC. Translated: CASTQGGGGIQYF.

The V gene is TRBV6-1, the J gene TRBJ1-4; possibly TRBD1 for D (5 bases). V lost 1 base and J 7 bases, leaving 10 bases between the germline ends. Germline V gene data show CDR1 as MNHNS and CDR2 as SASEGT. The CDR3 is 14 residues long. CDR3 in amino acids: CASSEGGETEKLFF. CDR3 in DNA: TGTGCCAGCAGTGAAGGAGGGGAGACTGAAAAACTGTTTTTT.

In its sample, this clone was seen once. The chain is built from TRBV5-1 and TRBJ2-5; 7 bases are a match to TRBD2. This CDR3 has 13 amino acids. The V and J ends lost 3 bases and 5 bases, in that order; junction bases with no gene match: 4. Germline CDR1 is SGHRS and CDR2 is YFSETQ. The CDR3 DNA reads TGCGCCAGCAGCTGGGAGGGCGGGGAGACCCAGTACTTC. Its protein is CASSWEGGETQYF.

The rearrangement joins TRBV12-5 to TRBJ2-2; D might be TRBD2 (6 bases). The CDR3 length is 15 residues. V gave up 1 base and J gave up 7 bases, with 13 bases separating them. CDR1 is LGHNT and CDR2 is FRNRAP in the germline V gene. The CDR3 loop is CASGLGRVSDGELFF. The CDR3 nucleotides are TGTGCTAGTGGTTTGGGGAGGGTATCGGACGGGGAGCTGTTTTTT.

The chain uses TRBV29-1 and TRBJ1-1, with a tentative D call TRBD1 (5 bases). Trimming removed 6 bases at V and 0 bases at J, with 14 bases between. Per germline, CDR1 SQVTM and CDR2 ANQGSEA. The CDR3 covers 14 residues. In DNA form, the CDR3 reads TGCAGCGTGCAGGCGGGACGGGTGAACACTGAAGCTTTCTTT. This translates into CSVQAGRVNTEAFF.

This clone has more than one count but fewer than ten. The CDR3: CASSRRGVTNEKLFF. DNA for the CDR3: TGTGCCAGCAGCCGGAGGGGGGTTACTAATGAAAAACTGTTTTTT. The rearrangement links TRBV14 to TRBJ1-4; D is perhaps TRBD1 (6 bases). The V gene lost 4 bases and the J gene lost 2 bases, with 11 bases spanning the gap. The CDR3 covers 15 residues. Germline lookup yields CDR1 SGHDN and CDR2 FVKESK.

V and J are TRBV27 and TRBJ2-3; 7 nucleotides agree with TRBD2. This CDR3 is built from 16 residues. V lost 4 bases and J lost 4; bases outside the gene matches: 11. Germline V gene sequence: CDR1 MNHEY, CDR2 SMNVEV (reference sequence). The CDR3 loop is CASSSLWGRVADTQYF. The CDR3 DNA follows: TGTGCCAGCAGTTCCCTGTGGGGGAGGGTCGCAGATACGCAGTATTTT.

The chain links TRBV5-8 to TRBJ1-5; 8 bases are shared with TRBD1. Germline CDR1 and CDR2: SGHTS and YDEGEE. The trim removed 0 bases at V and 1 base at J, leaving 15 bases unmatched. This CDR3 is 20 amino acids long. The CDR3, as DNA: TGTGCCAGCAGCTTGGGGGTCTTGGGCCAGGGGGCGCGGAGCAATCAGCCCCAGCATTTT. Protein product: CASSLGVLGQGARSNQPQHF.

The rearrangement links TRBV7-9 to TRBJ2-1; D perhaps matches TRBD2 (7 bases). V was shortened by 0 bases and J by 8 bases, with 8 bases between the two germline ends. The CDR3 length is 13 residues. Germline CDR1 reads SEHNR; CDR2 reads FQNEAQ (reference sequence). CDR3 protein: CASSLAGGHEQFF. The CDR3 DNA sequence: TGTGCCAGCAGCTTAGCGGGGGGGCATGAGCAGTTCTTC.